In this sample, the clone carrying this TCR beta chain turned up once. This specimen belongs to a study of blood T cell repertoires in COVID-19. Method: immunoSEQ multiplex PCR; TCRdb's copy keeps in-frame clones and lacks some. The sample consists of some 190,000 clones, roughly 80% of them appearing once. The V end was cut by 1 base, the J end by 4 bases, with 13 bases between. Germline loops: CDR1 MNHNS, CDR2 SASEGT. The CDR3 has 15 amino acids. This receptor was obtained from a man between 60 and 75 years old with acute or convalescent COVID-19. Sequenced sample: peripheral blood. J is TRBJ1-2 and V is TRBV6-1, with D perhaps TRBD1 (5 bases). The CDR3: CASSEGGGHLYGYTF. CDR3 bases: TGTGCCAGCAGTGAAGGGGGAGGACACCTCTATGGCTACACCTTC.